The source of this TCR beta chain is a study of blood T cell repertoires in COVID-19. Overall study: From the United States, Italy and Spain came samples of acute and convalescent COVID-19. Nucleic acid was either cDNA or gDNA, and it came from T cells, B-cell-depleted T cells, or PBMCs.

This CDR3 comprises 14 residues. Trimming removed 1 base at V and 2 bases at J, with 9 bases between. Germline assignment: CDR1 KGHSH and CDR2 LQKENI. Authors' methods: Estimated nucleated cell counts came from reference gene primer amplification. The data were produced by immunoSEQ multiplex PCR, yet TCRdb's version contains in-frame clones alone and is incomplete. That table supplies the V and J calls and clone size; D and trimming were determined from the DNA. The top ten clones hold roughly 30% of a sample with approximately 110,000 clones, roughly nine tenths of them seen once. Sequencing input: peripheral blood. The chain joins TRBV18 to TRBJ2-7; D gene unclear. This sequence was found in a woman of 80 years or more with acute or convalescent COVID-19. CDR3 residues: CASSPRPRTYEQYF. The CDR3 DNA reads TGTGCCAGCTCACCACGGCCCAGAACCTACGAGCAGTACTTC.